The T cell receptor beta chain described here comes from a study of a mutant IDH1 vaccine in newly diagnosed glioma. Time point: baseline, week 1 (first vaccination visit). Regarding treatment: pre-vaccination baseline after standard-of-care therapy. Profiled with immunoSEQ multiplex PCR; TCRdb holds only in-frame clones, not every one. The table records 60,000 to 75,000 clones, around 83% of them present only once. V was trimmed by 8 bases and J by 6 bases, leaving 17 bases between them. The CDR3 has 14 residues. Germline V lookup: CDR1 MNHEY, CDR2 SVGAGI. This clonotype originated in a woman between 18 and 30 years old with glioma. Some clones in this sample may be carry-over from other donors' samples. The chain recombines TRBV6-5 with TRBJ1-5; D call uncertain. Here the sequenced sample was peripheral blood mononuclear cells (PBMCs), taken from a glioma patient treated with radiotherapy, temozolomide or both. The CDR3 DNA reads as TGTGCCAGCCAGATAGAGGCAGGCCCTCAGCCCCAGCATTTT. Its protein product is CASQIEAGPQPQHF.